The present entry profiles one T cell receptor (beta chain) with its context. In the naive CD8 group, cells lacked CD45RO and were positively selected for CCR7, so terminally differentiated effector memory CD45RA+ cells were left out. CDR3 length: 12 residues. Germline V lookup: CDR1 MGHDK, CDR2 SYGVNS. Trimming shortened V by 3 bases and J by 9 bases, and 9 bases separated the two germline ends. The data derive from a study of shared clonotypes between healthy human individuals. Profiled with immunoSEQ multiplex PCR; TCRdb holds only in-frame clones, not every one. Of approximately 1.9 million clones detected, 80% to 95% appear once; the ten largest clones hold about 1.7%.

The sample was naive CD8+ T cells from PBMCs. The genes are TRBV25-1 and TRBJ2-1; D gene ambiguous. This TCR came from a man aged 18 to 35 in good health. Some clones in this sample may be carry-over from other donors' samples. The CDR3 region is CASSDTWLEQFF. CDR3 nucleotide sequence: TGTGCCAGCAGTGATACCTGGCTTGAGCAGTTCTTC.